The rows below give T cell receptor beta chains drawn from one sample of a study of cytomegalovirus exposure and HLA in healthy donors. Assay: immunoSEQ multiplex PCR; the TCRdb copy retains only in-frame clones and omits some. The sample lists around 64,000 clones, about four fifths occurring once. Sequences were obtained from PBMCs. These TCRs come from a man between 18 and 35 years old in good health and CMV-seropositive. Each CDR3 is given with its conserved first and last residue. The D gene is left open where the match is weak. Only part of the rows carry a size: once, few, many, or a class if the clone is expanded.

d_call: .
clone_size: .
v_call: TRBV30
j_call: TRBJ2-1
cdr3_nt: TGTGCCTGGAGTCTCTCCAATGAGCAGTTCTTC
cdr3_aa: CAWSLSNEQFF

d_call: .
clone_size: few
v_call: TRBV2
j_call: TRBJ2-5
cdr3_nt: TGTGCCAGCCAGGGGTCAGGGCCCCAAGAGACCCAGTACTTC
cdr3_aa: CASQGSGPQETQYF

d_call: TRBD2
clone_size: few
v_call: TRBV2
j_call: TRBJ2-1
cdr3_nt: TGTGCCAGCAGTGACCCGCTAGCGGGAGCTAACAATGAGCAGTTCTTC
cdr3_aa: CASSDPLAGANNEQFF

d_call: TRBD1
clone_size: .
v_call: TRBV4-2
j_call: TRBJ1-1
cdr3_nt: TGTGCCAGCAGCCAAGAGCCCGGGACAGCTCACCGAGAAGCTTTCTTT
cdr3_aa: CASSQEPGTAHREAFF

d_call: TRBD2
clone_size: medium-sized
v_call: TRBV6-1
j_call: TRBJ2-5
cdr3_nt: TGTGCCAGCAGTGAAGTGGGCGGCGGGGGGGAGACCCAGTACTTC
cdr3_aa: CASSEVGGGGETQYF

d_call: .
clone_size: .
v_call: TRBV6-5
j_call: TRBJ1-5
cdr3_nt: TGTGCCAGCAGTTACTCGTGGGGCCTCAACCAGCCCCAGCATTTT
cdr3_aa: CASSYSWGLNQPQHF

d_call: .
clone_size: once
v_call: TRBV13
j_call: TRBJ2-7
cdr3_nt: TGTGCCAGCAGCTTATTTCGCTACGAGCAGTACTTC
cdr3_aa: CASSLFRYEQYF

d_call: TRBD1
clone_size: .
v_call: TRBV30
j_call: TRBJ2-3
cdr3_nt: TGTGCCTGGGAACAGGGGATGACAGATACGCAGTATTTT
cdr3_aa: CAWEQGMTDTQYF

d_call: TRBD1
clone_size: .
v_call: TRBV30
j_call: TRBJ2-1
cdr3_nt: TGTGCCTGGAGTAGGGGACAGGGTCCGGATGAGCAGTTCTTC
cdr3_aa: CAWSRGQGPDEQFF

d_call: TRBD1
clone_size: few
v_call: TRBV6-5
j_call: TRBJ1-2
cdr3_nt: TGTGCCAGCAGTTACCAGTCTCAGGGGGCGTTGGTAGGCTACACCTTC
cdr3_aa: CASSYQSQGALVGYTF

d_call: .
clone_size: .
v_call: TRBV9
j_call: TRBJ2-2
cdr3_nt: TGTGCCAGCAGCTCGGGGGTCGGGGAGCTGTTTTTT
cdr3_aa: CASSSGVGELFF

d_call: .
clone_size: .
v_call: TRBV2
j_call: TRBJ1-3
cdr3_nt: TGTGCCAGCAGTGAAGCGCGGCTTAACTCTGGAAACACCATATATTTT
cdr3_aa: CASSEARLNSGNTIYF

d_call: .
clone_size: .
v_call: TRBV28
j_call: TRBJ2-6
cdr3_nt: TGTGCCAGCAGTCACCGGACAGTTTCTGGGGCCAACGTCCTGACTTTC
cdr3_aa: CASSHRTVSGANVLTF

d_call: .
clone_size: few
v_call: TRBV27
j_call: TRBJ1-2
cdr3_nt: TGTGCCAGCAGTTCTACCAACAGGAATGGCTACACCTTC
cdr3_aa: CASSSTNRNGYTF

d_call: TRBD1
clone_size: .
v_call: TRBV2
j_call: TRBJ1-2
cdr3_nt: TGTGCCAGCAGCCGGGACAGTTTCTATGGCTACACCTTC
cdr3_aa: CASSRDSFYGYTF

d_call: TRBD1
clone_size: .
v_call: TRBV9
j_call: TRBJ1-5
cdr3_nt: TGTGCCAGCAGCCAACAGGGGGAGAGCAATCAGCCCCAGCATTTT
cdr3_aa: CASSQQGESNQPQHF

d_call: TRBD2
clone_size: .
v_call: TRBV11-2
j_call: TRBJ2-1
cdr3_nt: TGTGCCAGCAGCTTAGCGGGAGGTGGGAATGAGCAGTTCTTC
cdr3_aa: CASSLAGGGNEQFF

d_call: .
clone_size: .
v_call: TRBV30
j_call: TRBJ1-4
cdr3_nt: TGTGCCTGGAGTGTACAAGAAGGCAGGGAAAAACTGTTTTTT
cdr3_aa: CAWSVQEGREKLFF

d_call: TRBD1
clone_size: .
v_call: TRBV6-6
j_call: TRBJ1-2
cdr3_nt: TGTGCCAGCATCCGGACAGGGGACGACTATGGCTACACCTTC
cdr3_aa: CASIRTGDDYGYTF

d_call: .
clone_size: .
v_call: TRBV6-5
j_call: TRBJ2-1
cdr3_nt: TGTGCCAGCAGTTACTCGCGACAGTACAATGAGCAGTTCTTC
cdr3_aa: CASSYSRQYNEQFF

d_call: TRBD2
clone_size: .
v_call: TRBV10-1
j_call: TRBJ2-7
cdr3_nt: TGCGCCAGCAGTAGGGCCAGCGGGAGTGGGTCCGAGCAGTACTTC
cdr3_aa: CASSRASGSGSEQYF

d_call: TRBD1
clone_size: .
v_call: TRBV15
j_call: TRBJ1-1
cdr3_nt: TGTGCCACCAGCAGAGCAGGGGGTTGGACTGAAGCTTTCTTT
cdr3_aa: CATSRAGGWTEAFF

d_call: .
clone_size: .
v_call: TRBV5-1
j_call: TRBJ2-7
cdr3_nt: TGCGCCAGCAGCTTGACGGCGGGACGAAGCTCCTACGAGCAGTACTTC
cdr3_aa: CASSLTAGRSSYEQYF

d_call: TRBD1
clone_size: .
v_call: TRBV30
j_call: TRBJ2-4
cdr3_nt: TGTGCCTGGGGGGGACAGGAAAACATTCAGTACTTC
cdr3_aa: CAWGGQENIQYF

d_call: TRBD1
clone_size: .
v_call: TRBV7-9
j_call: TRBJ1-1
cdr3_nt: TGTGCCAGCAGCTACATCGGCCAGGGGGCTGACACTGAAGCTTTCTTT
cdr3_aa: CASSYIGQGADTEAFF

d_call: .
clone_size: few
v_call: TRBV6-5
j_call: TRBJ1-1
cdr3_nt: TGTGCCACCATGGGGGGGGTGAACACTGAAGCTTTCTTT
cdr3_aa: CATMGGVNTEAFF

d_call: .
clone_size: .
v_call: TRBV6-5
j_call: TRBJ2-7
cdr3_nt: TGTGCCAGCAGTTACTCGATCGCGACCTACGAGCAGTACTTC
cdr3_aa: CASSYSIATYEQYF

d_call: .
clone_size: .
v_call: TRBV27
j_call: TRBJ1-1
cdr3_nt: TGTGCCAGCAGGCGAACGATGAACACTGAAGCTTTCTTT
cdr3_aa: CASRRTMNTEAFF

d_call: TRBD2
clone_size: .
v_call: TRBV5-1
j_call: TRBJ2-3
cdr3_nt: TGCGCCAGCAGCGTCCGAACTAGCGGGCCGATCACAGATACGCAGTATTTT
cdr3_aa: CASSVRTSGPITDTQYF

d_call: TRBD2
clone_size: .
v_call: TRBV9
j_call: TRBJ2-3
cdr3_nt: TGTGCCAGCAGCGTAGAGACTAGCCCAGATACGCAGTATTTT
cdr3_aa: CASSVETSPDTQYF

d_call: .
clone_size: .
v_call: TRBV6-6
j_call: TRBJ1-1
cdr3_nt: TGTGCCAGCAGCTCGGACAGCTCAATGGCTTTCTTT
cdr3_aa: CASSSDSSMAFF

d_call: .
clone_size: .
v_call: TRBV7-6
j_call: TRBJ2-5
cdr3_nt: TGTGCCAGCTCCGTCCAAGAGACCCAGTACTTC
cdr3_aa: CASSVQETQYF

d_call: TRBD2
clone_size: .
v_call: TRBV9
j_call: TRBJ2-7
cdr3_nt: TGTGCCAGCAGCCCGCATCTAGCGGGGGGAAGCTACGAGCAGTACTTC
cdr3_aa: CASSPHLAGGSYEQYF

d_call: .
clone_size: once
v_call: TRBV9
j_call: TRBJ1-5
cdr3_nt: TGTGCCAGCAGCCAAGGACAGAGAGGTCAGCCCCAGCATTTT
cdr3_aa: CASSQGQRGQPQHF

d_call: .
clone_size: .
v_call: TRBV5-4
j_call: TRBJ1-2
cdr3_nt: TGTGCCAGCAGCTTCCGAGGGGGGGACGGTGGCTACACCTTC
cdr3_aa: CASSFRGGDGGYTF

d_call: .
clone_size: .
v_call: TRBV30
j_call: TRBJ2-1
cdr3_nt: TGTGCCTGGAGTGCCACAGATTACAATGAGCAGTTCTTC
cdr3_aa: CAWSATDYNEQFF

d_call: .
clone_size: .
v_call: TRBV5-8
j_call: TRBJ1-1
cdr3_nt: TGTGCCAGCAGCTGGGGAGACACTGAAGCTTTCTTT
cdr3_aa: CASSWGDTEAFF

d_call: .
clone_size: .
v_call: TRBV7-9
j_call: TRBJ1-1
cdr3_nt: TGTGCCAGCAGCTTAATCCAATTCACTGAAGCTTTCTTT
cdr3_aa: CASSLIQFTEAFF

d_call: TRBD1
clone_size: .
v_call: TRBV6-1
j_call: TRBJ1-2
cdr3_nt: TGTGCCAGCAGTGAATCCGTGACAGGGGGCAACGGCTACACCTTC
cdr3_aa: CASSESVTGGNGYTF

d_call: TRBD1
clone_size: .
v_call: TRBV4-1
j_call: TRBJ1-3
cdr3_nt: TGCGCCAGCAGCCCTTGGGGACAGCTCTCTGGAAACACCATATATTTT
cdr3_aa: CASSPWGQLSGNTIYF

d_call: .
clone_size: .
v_call: TRBV6-5
j_call: TRBJ2-1
cdr3_nt: TGTGCCAGCAGTTACACGGGGAGCTCCTACAATGAGCAGTTCTTC
cdr3_aa: CASSYTGSSYNEQFF